This T cell receptor (beta chain) was obtained from a study of graft-versus-host responses after intestinal transplantation. Study overall: Transplants were multivisceral, liver-intestinal, or isolated intestinal. Recipients were all induced with anti-thymocyte globulin, then given tacrolimus and steroids for about three years.

The study, taken as a whole, reports: Allografts of one patient group, those with graft-donor T cell macrochimerism, had high graft-versus-host to host-versus-graft clonal ratios. GvH clones surfaced in recipient marrow, some emerging earlier in ileum or blood.

Trimming left V 6 bases short and J 3 bases short, with 24 bases between. CDR1 and CDR2 (germline): MNHGY, SAAAGT. The CDR3 has 17 residues. As regards this clone: What it binds is not known.

This table comes from immunoSEQ multiplex PCR, and its TCRdb copy is limited to in-frame clones, with some not included. The sample lists some 8,200 clones, about 97% seen once, with over 0.2% in the top ten. This chain links TRBV6-8 with TRBJ2-7; a possible D gene is TRBD2 (6 bases). This material consisted of PBMCs, taken 23 days after intestinal transplant. The clonotype originates from a human patient who received an intestinal transplant, so some T cells may come from the graft donor. CDR3 protein: CASSLSEVTGERYEQYF. CDR3 DNA sequence: TGTGCCAGCAGCCTCTCGGAGGTTACGGGAGAACGCTACGAGCAGTACTTC.